The present TCR beta chain was sequenced within a study of cytomegalovirus exposure and HLA in healthy donors. Primers for the PCR totalled 60 Vbeta and 13 Jbeta. Sequencing was performed with immunoSEQ multiplex PCR; in TCRdb, only in-frame clones are kept and a portion is missing. Of about 140,000 clones in the sample, under 70% were seen once. This clone has a handful of counts. Its antigen remains unknown. Overall study results and limits: Researchers catalogued about 150 TCR beta chains as cytomegalovirus-associated. Being indistinguishable, some V segments were excluded, TRBV6-2 and TRBV6-3 among them. A later analysis found common viral pathogens apparently linked to several of the most significant clusters.

V dropped 2 bases and J dropped 7; count of bases not matched to a gene: 8. The CDR3 is 16 residues long. CDR1 is KGHSH, CDR2 LQKENI, per germline. J is TRBJ1-4 and V is TRBV18, with 9 nucleotides matching TRBD1. The receptor's source is a woman between 55 and 75 years old in good health and CMV-seronegative. The sequencing sample was made of PBMCs. The CDR3 nucleotides are TGTGCCAGCTCACCAGGGACAGGGCGATTCGGTGAAAAACTGTTTTTT. It encodes CASSPGTGRFGEKLFF.